This TCR beta chain is drawn from a study of cytomegalovirus exposure and HLA in healthy donors (dated by TCRdb to about 2017). General notes on the study: An earlier analysis of approximately 600 of the donors reported 250 to 300 Gb of sequence data and roughly 100 million unique TCR beta sequences from around 200 million T cells. To decide whether each TCR beta V gene segment behaved as functional or pseudogenic, an earlier analysis of approximately 620 of the donors relied on high-throughput TCR beta sequencing. The study aimed to test whether cataloging public T cell receptors could reveal signatures of past pathogen exposure. The study profiled the T cell repertoires of about 720 subjects by immunosequencing and related them to cytomegalovirus serostatus. A later analysis re-examined previously published TCR beta repertoires from roughly 650 donors and added high-resolution HLA genotyping to investigate patterns of TCR occurrence. The study combined high-throughput TCR immunosequencing, statistical association of individual TCRs with disease status, and machine learning to predict cytomegalovirus infection status. Besides the first cohort of roughly 640 subjects, a separate validation cohort made up of 90 to 150 different subjects was used. Donor age, sex, ethnicity and CMV serostatus were collected together with the repertoire data. Among roughly 370 genotyped donors of the cohort, an average of about 240,000 unique TCR beta nucleotide sequences were sequenced per donor, roughly a sixth of them non-productive. The number of typed donors differed by locus: roughly 629-640 for A, B, C, DRB1 and DQB1; 500 to 550 for DQA1; around 580 for DPA1; and about 450 for DPB1. An early release covering roughly 640 HLA-typed donors comprised about 320 gigabases of sequencing data and 65 million to 100 million unique TCR sequences. The genetic ancestry cluster associated with self-reported Caucasian donors included approximately 85% of the approximately 400 genotyped donors. All discovery cohort repertoires had been generated using a single sequencing platform. Class I and class II HLA loci were covered by the typing at four-digit resolution. Roughly five DR-DQ haplotypes were treated as single units for association and clustering because of strong linkage in the cohort. A later genetic analysis took genome-wide SNP genotypes for about 55% of the roughly 670 donors and used that subset as a discovery cohort. Rather than drawing on any new phenotypic data, the later analysis identified candidate immune exposures from TCR beta sequences and the way those sequences occurred across donors. Broader findings and caveats from the paper: This cohort had only TCR beta chains sequenced, and the lack of alpha or paired-chain data limited which features could be detected. An earlier analysis of some 590 of the donors showed that most TCR beta V segments appeared in productive rearrangements either about 87% or about 30% of the time, which broadly matched IMGT annotations. In a later analysis, HLA-associated TCR beta chains were found to be more clonally expanded and to have lower generation probabilities than equally common non-associated chains. A further reported finding was that TCR beta sequences accurately predicted the HLA-A and HLA-B alleles for most subjects in the first cohort. The classifier was reported to diagnose cytomegalovirus status with high specificity and sensitivity in both the original cohort and the validation cohort. According to a later analysis, TCR association rates differed among HLA loci, with DRB1 alleles showing the most associated TCRs and HLA-C alleles showing the fewest. According to a later analysis, parvovirus B19, influenza, CMV and Epstein-Barr virus appeared linked to several top co-occurrence clusters. Because HLA typing was missing for some donors at each locus, association tests included only the typed subset. A later analysis associated about 18,000 TCR beta sequences with specific HLA alleles at a false discovery rate of 0.05. Strong co-occurrence of HLA alleles, especially DR and DQ, made assigning TCR associations to individual alleles difficult. In a later analysis, most CMV-associated TCR beta chains were found to appear HLA-restricted, with HLA associations seemingly driven largely by CMV exposure. A later genetic analysis reported fewer N-insertions in productive TCRs among donors in an Asian-associated ancestry cluster than the roughly 700-donor mean. A group of highly shared sequence variants was considered likely to be a technical artifact of the sequencing pipeline. The 87-base-pair reads could not distinguish some IMGT-functional V segments, including TRBV6-2 and TRBV6-3, so those segments were excluded. The study listed 164 TCR beta chains as associated with cytomegalovirus. CMV serostatus was the only immune exposure information available for the cohort. It was suggested by the authors that the approach could potentially be generalized to other disease states and immunological phenotypes. Sequencing depth was assumed to be roughly uniform across donors in the presence/absence analyses, though that assumption may not hold. A later genetic analysis associated a missense DCLRE1C variant with V-gene and J-gene trimming of TCR beta chains, and an independent cohort replicated the association. Linkage disequilibrium might explain the correlated functional status among segregating V segments, but an unknown experimental factor could not be excluded. Three of the identified cytomegalovirus-associated TCR beta chains were confirmed in vitro to be specific for cytomegalovirus antigens. Because counts were too low, roughly 16 rarely observed V segments, including chromosome 9 orphons, were left out of the earlier analysis of some 640 of the donors. Across donors, most TCR sequences were observed very rarely, whereas some public TCRs were present in many individuals.

This clone was counted between two and nine times. The antigen this receptor binds is unknown. No base quality information exists; no much larger clone differs at one position. From the cysteine through the phenylalanine, the CDR3 covers 15 amino acids. The entry retains the CDR3 DNA only, 45 bases that are in frame from base 1. Sequences MDHEN (CDR1) and SYDVKM (CDR2) are obtained from the germline V gene. V lost 5 bases and J lost 1 base, and the count of bases not matched to a germline gene is 5. In total, roughly 710 healthy bone marrow donors made up the cohort. Cohort members were all nominally healthy when sampled, although unrecorded immune exposures were likely present. The donor was CMV seronegative and belonged to the group of 320 or so seronegative cohort members. Each donor provided a peripheral blood sample, and peripheral blood mononuclear cells were used for TCR beta sequencing. The Qiagen DNeasy Blood Extraction Kit was used to extract genomic DNA from the blood cell samples.

The library was obtained by the immunoSEQ multiplex PCR assay. For the multiplex PCR, a mixture combining 60 forward primers for TCR Vbeta segments and 13 reverse primers for TCR Jbeta segments was used. The CDR3 region of rearranged TCR beta genes was amplified from genomic DNA by a multiplex PCR assay. Amplified TCR beta libraries were sequenced as 87-base-pair reads on the Illumina HiSeq System. Processing in the source paper ran as follows. A later analysis counted approximately 74 million unique TCR beta chains across the 650 to 800 repertoires, and 10 million to 11 million of these chains were shared by at least two donors. To remove PCR and sequencing errors, raw reads were error-corrected and collapsed into unique sequences using a nearest-neighbor algorithm that merged closely related sequences. CDR3 sequences were aligned to IMGT reference sequences to assign V, D and J gene segments. Each retained sequence needed at least a six-nucleotide match to both a V gene segment and a J gene segment. A rearrangement was called productive if the CDR3 had no stop codons and remained in frame with V and J, and every other rearrangement was called non-productive. CDR3 was defined by IMGT convention, running from the second conserved V-encoded cysteine to the conserved J-encoded phenylalanine. The earlier analysis of about 640 of the donors excluded any sequence lacking an unambiguous match to a single V gene segment. An earlier analysis of roughly 590 of the donors called V segments functional above 56.7% productive rearrangements and segregating when the between-donor standard deviation exceeded 5%. A statistical classification framework was built for diagnosing cytomegalovirus status from the catalog of TCR beta chain sequences. In a later analysis, TCR nucleotide sequences were compared against IMGT/GENE-DB human TR gene sequences so that V and J genes could be assigned. Using the TCRdist pipeline, a later analysis assigned CDR3 sequences along with most-parsimonious VDJ recombination scenarios. In a later analysis, every TCR beta chain was defined by the combination of its CDR3 amino acid sequence and its V-gene family, and reads without a unique V-gene family were dropped. A later analysis removed 450 to 600 highly shared, low-generation-probability nucleotide sequences to deal with suspected cross-contamination and a sequencing artifact. For each public chain, a later analysis derived a clonal expansion index from normalized ranks of inferred template counts within each repertoire. In a later analysis, generation probabilities were computed using a VDJ recombination model fitted to out-of-frame rearrangements, and the results were checked against IGoR. In a later analysis, TCR-TCR, TCR-HLA and TCR-CMV co-occurrence was scored with hypergeometric tests, and a repertoire-size bias correction was applied to TCR pairs. To estimate false discovery rates, a later analysis permuted the HLA or CMV assignments 20 times. In a later analysis, co-occurring TCRs were grouped with DBSCAN, and TCRdist sequence similarity was added when clustering was performed within HLA-allele-positive subsets. Repertoires with fewer than 30,000 or more than 120,000 public chains were left out of co-occurrence clustering, as were about five repertoires with anomalous nucleotide sharing. Entries here come from immuneACCESS through TCRdb and include only in-frame sequences with V and J called. Some clones fail to appear in such tables; in the studies checked, an unresolved V gene covers under half of the shortfall, and the cause of the remainder is unknown. From that table come the V and J calls and clone size; the DNA was used to work out D and trimming. This sample gives around 110,000 clones in total; approximately 9.4% of them show up just once. Less than 4% of the sample goes to the ten largest clones.

This chain joins TRBV28 to TRBJ2-7, and 10 junction bases match TRBD1. This receptor was taken from a man in his thirties or forties in good health and CMV-seronegative. Sequenced sample: PBMCs. CDR3 loop: CASSRPGQGSYEQYF. The DNA sequence follows: TGTGCCAGCAGTAGACCGGGACAGGGGTCCTACGAGCAGTACTTC.